Listed here are 16 T cell receptor beta chains from one sample, sequenced in a study of CD4 T cells in relation to SARS-CoV-2 and coronaviruses. For these receptors, no antigen is known. Some clones are missing from TCRdb's copy, which holds only in-frame ones; the method was immunoSEQ multiplex PCR. This sample has tens of thousands of clones, with approximately 84% found just once. The sample consisted of naive CD4+ T cells from PBMCs, cultured in vitro. Subset of the sample: naive CD4+ T cells isolated by negative enrichment. The receptors were gathered from an adult with COVID-19.

This rearrangement joins TRBV5-4 to TRBJ2-2; 9 bases line up with TRBD1. The V segment lost 3 bases and the J segment 5 bases; nucleotides outside the gene matches: 8. Looked up from germline, CDR1 is SGHNT and CDR2 is YYREEE (reference sequence). The CDR3 is 16 amino acids. The CDR3 DNA follows: TGTGCCAGCAGCTCGGGACAGGGAAGTAAGACCGGGGAGCTGTTTTTT. This codes for CASSSGQGSKTGELFF.

This chain uses TRBV18 with TRBJ2-1; possible D gene TRBD2, 5 bases. V was clipped by 4 bases and J by 8 bases, with 15 bases between them. The germline V gene encodes CDR1 KGHSH and CDR2 LQKENI. CDR3 size: 14 residues. Here the CDR3 DNA reads TGTGCCAGCTCACGGGAGTCCCTGCGGGATGAGCAGTTCTTC. Translation gives CASSRESLRDEQFF.

The rearrangement joins TRBV5-1 to TRBJ2-5; TRBD2 agrees at 9 bases. CDR3 size: 16 residues. Germline values: CDR1 SGHRS, CDR2 YFSETQ. Germline trimming cut 1 base from V and 1 base from J; bases unmatched to any gene: 5. CDR3 residues: CASSLIAGVSQETQYF. In DNA form, the CDR3 reads TGCGCCAGCAGCTTGATAGCGGGAGTGTCCCAAGAGACCCAGTACTTC.

In this sample, this clone turned up once. The rearrangement uses TRBV19 and TRBJ1-2; D ambiguous. Germline CDR1 LNHDA, CDR2 SQIVND (reference sequence). This CDR3 contains 13 residues. The ends were cut back, 5 bases at V and 4 bases at J, with 11 bases in the middle. CDR3 DNA: TGTGCCAGTAGTTCCCAGGCAGGCTATGGCTACACCTTC. Its protein product is CASSSQAGYGYTF.

V gene TRBV30 combines with J gene TRBJ2-7; 7 bases agree with TRBD2. The CDR3 spans 15 residues. The V and J ends lost 0 bases and 3 bases, in that order; junction bases with no gene match: 8. CDR1 and CDR2 from the germline V gene are GTSNPN and SVGIG (reference sequence). The CDR3 is CAWSVGGGSNYEQYF. As DNA, the CDR3 is TGTGCCTGGAGTGTCGGGGGAGGGAGCAACTACGAGCAGTACTTC. The full variable domain, with the rest looked up from reference TRBV30 and TRBJ2-7, is SQTIHQWPATLVQPVGSPLSLECTVEGTSNPNLYWYRQAAGRGLQLLFYSVGIGQISSEVPQNLSASRPQDRQFILSSKKLLLSDSGFYLCAWSVGGGSNYEQYFGPGTRLTVT.

This clone was found once. The chain has TRBV7-9 and TRBJ2-5, with D maybe TRBD2 (6 bases). With 2 bases removed from V and 1 base from J, the gap between germline ends came to 17 bases. This CDR3 spans 17 amino acids. The germline gives CDR1 SEHNR, CDR2 FQNEAQ (reference sequence). The CDR3 protein is CASSLRSVSGSQETQYF. In nucleotides, the CDR3 is TGTGCCAGCAGCTTACGGTCGGTTAGCGGATCCCAAGAGACCCAGTACTTC. The variable domain in full, with the rest retrieved from reference TRBV7-9 and TRBJ2-5, is DTGVSQNPRHKITKRGQNVTFRCDPISEHNRLYWYRQTLGQGPEFLTYFQNEAQLEKSRLLSDRFSAERPKGSFSTLEIQRTEQGDSAMYLCASSLRSVSGSQETQYFGPGTRLLVL.

The rearrangement links TRBV5-4 to TRBJ2-1; the D is unclear. Trimming took off 4 bases at V and 7 bases at J, with 12 bases between the two ends. The CDR3 contains 13 residues. CDR1 and CDR2 (germline): SGHNT, YYREEE (reference sequence). Here the CDR3 DNA reads TGTGCCAGCAGCCCGGAAGGAAGGAATGAGCAGTTCTTC. Amino acids: CASSPEGRNEQFF.

V is TRBV7-9 and J is TRBJ2-2; 9 bases match TRBD1. The CDR3 runs 16 residues. The V and J ends lost 5 bases and 6 bases, in that order; junction bases with no gene match: 10. CDR1 and CDR2 from the germline V gene are SEHNR and FQNEAQ (reference sequence). The CDR3 sequence: CASSQGGQGAPGELFF. The DNA for the CDR3 is TGTGCCAGCAGCCAAGGGGGACAGGGCGCCCCCGGGGAGCTGTTTTTT.

The V gene is TRBV3-1 (or the pseudogene TRBV3-2), the J gene TRBJ1-4; D might be TRBD1 (5 bases). The V gene's germline CDR1 is LGHDT and CDR2 YNNKEL (reference sequence). V lost 0 bases to trimming and J lost 6 bases, with 11 bases between them. The CDR3 length is 15 residues. As DNA, the CDR3 is TGTGCCAGCAGCCAAGATCAGGGTGGGGATGAAAAACTGTTTTTT. Translating it yields CASSQDQGGDEKLFF.

The chain is built from TRBV2 and TRBJ2-7, with TRBD2 as a possible D gene (5 bases). The germline V gene encodes CDR1 SNHLY and CDR2 FYNNEI. The V end lost 4 bases, the J end lost 3 bases, and 16 bases lay between the germline ends. This CDR3 comprises 15 residues. The CDR3 loop reads CASSVFRGFYYEQYF. CDR3 sequence (DNA): TGTGCCAGCAGTGTGTTTCGGGGTTTCTACTACGAGCAGTACTTC.

The CDR3 DNA reads TGTGCCAGCAGCACCCCATCTTGGGGGAGGTCAGATACGCAGTATTTT. Translation gives CASSTPSWGRSDTQYF. V gene TRBV9 combines with J gene TRBJ2-3, with D possibly being TRBD2 (6 bases). The CDR3 consists of 16 residues. Deletions cut 4 bases from V and 4 bases from J, with 19 bases between. Germline V gene lookup returns CDR1 SGDLS and CDR2 YYNGEE.

The rearrangement uses TRBV28 and TRBJ2-3; D is possibly TRBD1 (6 bases). Trimming pared 7 bases from V and 2 bases from J, leaving 13 bases between. CDR1 and CDR2 (germline): MDHEN, SYDVKM. The CDR3 covers 14 residues. In DNA, the CDR3 is TGTGCCAGCAAAAGAACAGGGTCCACAGATACGCAGTATTTT. It specifies CASKRTGSTDTQYF.

Concerning this clone: One junction end does not reproduce the germline sequence, and a read error may be involved. The V gene is TRBV2, the J gene TRBJ2-5; 11 positions agree with TRBD2. This CDR3 is built from 15 residues. The germline V gene has CDR1 SNHLY and CDR2 FYNNEI. The DNA of the CDR3 is TGTGCCAGCCGTGTTAGCGGGAGGGGGGAAGACACCCAGTACTTC. It translates to CASRVSGRGEDTQYF.

The genes are TRBV19 and TRBJ2-3; the D gene is possibly TRBD2 (6 bases). The germline V gene encodes CDR1 LNHDA and CDR2 SQIVND (reference sequence). The CDR3 length is 12 residues. Trimming pared 7 bases from V and 9 bases from J, leaving 14 bases between. As DNA, the CDR3 is TGTGCCAGTACCCCGGGCGGGGTAACGCAGTATTTT. This gives the protein CASTPGGVTQYF.

The rearrangement joins TRBV10-3 to TRBJ1-2, with 7 positions matching TRBD1. Germline loops: CDR1 ENHRY, CDR2 SYGVKD. This CDR3 has 14 residues. The junction had 2 bases not matched to a gene; V was cut back by 4 bases and J by 0 bases. CDR3 DNA sequence: TGTGCCATCAGTGGGGACAGAGCTAACTATGGCTACACCTTC. This translates into CAISGDRANYGYTF.

The chain joins TRBV6-5 to TRBJ1-1; D gene ambiguous. The CDR3 length is 15 residues. CDR1 and CDR2 (germline): MNHEY, SVGAGI. Trimming cost V 5 bases and J 1 base, with 14 bases left between them. The CDR3 DNA reads TGTGCCAGCAGTCCCTGGGAGGGTTGGAACACTGAAGCTTTCTTT. Protein sequence: CASSPWEGWNTEAFF.